The 23 T cell receptor beta chains below come from one sample, sequenced in a study of T cell repertoires and HLA-DP antigens (dated by TCRdb to 2017 to 2018). Library preparation used the immunoSEQ multiplex PCR assay. TCRdb obtained this table from immuneACCESS and retained in-frame rearrangements with V and J assigned. These tables miss some clones; where compared with another copy, unresolved V genes account for less than half of the shortfall, and the remainder is unexplained. Here the sample has under 2,500 clones; around four fifths occur a single time. Around 27% of the sample goes to the ten largest clones. Following 15 days of expansion, the cultured CD4+ cells were restimulated for around 26 h using HeLa cells that expressed the same allogeneic DPB1. To act as antigen-presenting cells, HeLa stimulator cells were retrovirally transduced with HLA-DPA1/DPB1, HLA-DM, invariant chain and CD80.

The sequencing sample was made of CD137- CD4+ T cells from cultured PBMCs. All receptors derive from a woman younger than 30 in good health and CMV-seronegative.

The chain has TRBV9 and TRBJ1-6; D remains ambiguous. V gave up 0 bases and J gave up 5 bases, with 3 bases separating them. The CDR3 extends over 13 amino acids. Germline values: CDR1 SGDLS, CDR2 YYNGEE. The CDR3 DNA reads as TGTGCCAGCAGCGTAGGGGATAATTCACCCCTCCACTTT. Amino acid sequence: CASSVGDNSPLHF.

This clone was picked up a small number of times. The V and J genes are TRBV6-6 and TRBJ1-5; 9 nucleotides align to TRBD1. Germline lookup yields CDR1 MNHNY and CDR2 SVGAGI (reference sequence). J gave up 3 bases and V 6 bases, and 6 bases lay outside the gene matches. The CDR3 runs to 15 residues. The CDR3 reads CASSSGQGDNQPQHF. CDR3 in DNA: TGTGCCAGCAGCTCGGGACAGGGAGACAATCAGCCCCAGCATTTT.

The rearrangement links TRBV29-1 to TRBJ1-1; 7 positions agree with TRBD1. The CDR3 has 13 amino acids. With 4 bases clipped from V and 1 base from J, the junction kept 3 bases outside the gene matches. The V gene's germline CDR1 is SQVTM and CDR2 ANQGSEA. The chain's CDR3 is CSVVRDRNTEAFF. CDR3 coding DNA: TGCAGCGTTGTACGGGACAGGAACACTGAAGCTTTCTTT.

The gene calls are TRBV6-5 and TRBJ2-7, with TRBD1 as a possible D gene (6 bases). Trimming stripped 0 bases from V and 0 bases from J, with 9 bases between. CDR3 size: 15 residues. CDR1 is MNHEY and CDR2 is SVGAGI in the germline V gene. The CDR3 reads CASSYSRDNSYEQYF. The CDR3 DNA sequence: TGTGCCAGCAGTTACTCGAGGGACAACTCCTACGAGCAGTACTTC.

Only a few counts were recorded for this clone. V usage is TRBV2 and J usage is TRBJ1-2; possibly TRBD1 for D (5 bases). Trimming took off 4 bases at V and 2 bases at J, with 11 bases between the two ends. Per germline, CDR1 SNHLY and CDR2 FYNNEI. This CDR3 comprises 14 residues. CDR3 loop: CASSGSKGNYGYTF. CDR3 DNA sequence: TGTGCCAGCAGTGGCAGCAAGGGGAACTATGGCTACACCTTC.

This chain connects TRBV6-4 to TRBJ2-5, with TRBD1 as a possible D gene (6 bases). The V end lost 6 bases, the J end lost 5 bases, and 13 bases lay between the germline ends. The CDR3 has 13 residues. The germline CDR1 and CDR2 sequences are MRHNA and SNTAGT. In nucleotides, the CDR3 is TGTGCCAGCAGCAGGGGCACTGGGGAGACCCAGTACTTC. Protein sequence: CASSRGTGETQYF.

This chain links TRBV27 with TRBJ1-2; a weak D match, TRBD1 (5 bases). Germline V gene lookup returns CDR1 MNHEY and CDR2 SMNVEV (reference sequence). The CDR3 totals 15 residues. V was shortened by 3 bases and J by 4 bases, with 15 bases between the two germline ends. CDR3 sequence reads: CASSLWQGGSYGYTF. The CDR3 coding sequence is TGTGCCAGCAGTTTGTGGCAGGGAGGGAGCTATGGCTACACCTTC.

V is TRBV27 and J is TRBJ1-2; a weak D match, TRBD1 (6 bases). This CDR3 spans 16 amino acids. V was shortened by 5 bases and J by 5 bases, with 21 bases between the two germline ends. Germline loops: CDR1 MNHEY, CDR2 SMNVEV (reference sequence). The CDR3: CASSQVGISGVYGYTF. Written as DNA, the CDR3 is TGTGCCAGCAGTCAAGTGGGCATTTCAGGGGTTTATGGCTACACCTTC.

V gene TRBV6-6 combines with J gene TRBJ2-7, with 11 bases aligning to TRBD1. Germline V gene sequence: CDR1 MNHNY, CDR2 SVGAGI (reference sequence). There are 16 residues in the CDR3. Trimming took 2 bases from V and 6 from J; bases not matched to a gene: 9. DNA of the CDR3: TGTGCCAGCAGTTACGCCCCTGGACAGGGGGCACGCGAGCAGTACGTC. This gives the protein CASSYAPGQGAREQYV.

The chain couples TRBV11-2 to TRBJ2-1, with 13 bases aligning to TRBD2. In germline, CDR1 is SGHAT, CDR2 FQNNGV. Trimming removed 2 bases from V and 3 bases from J; junction bases left unmatched: 4. CDR3 length: 17 amino acids. This chain's CDR3 is CASSLLRTSGSYNEQFF. CDR3 nucleotide sequence: TGTGCCAGCAGCTTATTGCGGACTAGCGGGAGCTACAATGAGCAGTTCTTC.

The gene calls are TRBV7-9 and TRBJ1-5; 8 nucleotides align to TRBD1. V shed 4 bases, J shed 4 bases, and the junction held 6 bases outside the gene matches. The germline V gene has CDR1 SEHNR and CDR2 FQNEAQ (reference sequence). This CDR3 has 15 residues. The DNA for the CDR3 is TGTGCCAGCAGCTCTACGGACAGGGAGAATCAGCCCCAGCATTTT. This translates into CASSSTDRENQPQHF.

This clone was counted only a few times. The J gene is TRBJ2-7, the V gene TRBV20-1; D unclear. The CDR3 loop spans 11 amino acids. Per germline, CDR1 DFQATT and CDR2 SNEGSKA (reference sequence). Deletions cut 7 bases from V and 0 bases from J, with 7 bases between. This chain's CDR3 is CSVQNSYEQYF. The CDR3 DNA follows: TGCAGTGTCCAAAACTCCTACGAGCAGTACTTC.

The chain has TRBV9 and TRBJ1-1; 8 bases fit TRBD1. Losses at the gene ends were 4 bases for V and 2 bases for J; bases not matched to a gene: 4. The V gene's germline CDR1 is SGDLS and CDR2 YYNGEE. The CDR3 loop spans 14 amino acids. The CDR3 DNA sequence: TGTGCCAGCAGCCCCAGGGGGCTCAACACTGAAGCTTTCTTT. Its protein is CASSPRGLNTEAFF. Variable domain in full (rest from reference TRBV9 and TRBJ1-1): DSGVTQTPKHLITATGQRVTLRCSPRSGDLSVYWYQQSLDQGLQFLIQYYNGEERAKGNILERFSAQQFPDLHSELNLSSLELGDSALYFCASSPRGLNTEAFFGQGTRLTVV.

The J gene is TRBJ1-2, the V gene TRBV9; no clear D gene. Trimming shortened V by 0 bases and J by 0 bases, and 9 bases separated the two germline ends. This CDR3 is built from 15 residues. From germline, CDR1 is SGDLS and CDR2 YYNGEE. The CDR3 reads CASSVAENANYGYTF. CDR3 coding DNA: TGTGCCAGCAGCGTAGCGGAGAATGCTAACTATGGCTACACCTTC. The full variable domain, with the rest looked up from reference TRBV9 and TRBJ1-2, is DSGVTQTPKHLITATGQRVTLRCSPRSGDLSVYWYQQSLDQGLQFLIQYYNGEERAKGNILERFSAQQFPDLHSELNLSSLELGDSALYFCASSVAENANYGYTFGSGTRLTVV.

V usage is TRBV5-5 and J usage is TRBJ2-2; a possible D gene is TRBD2 (6 bases). The V gene's germline CDR1 is SGHKS and CDR2 YYEKEE (reference sequence). The CDR3 has 14 residues. V lost 4 bases, J lost 13 bases, and 20 bases lay in between. DNA for the CDR3: TGTGCCAGCAGCAAGGACTATGGGACTCCCCGGCTGTTTTTT. It is translated as CASSKDYGTPRLFF.

V and J are TRBV4-1 and TRBJ1-2; D ambiguous. The CDR3 runs 14 residues. From germline, CDR1 is MGHRA and CDR2 YSYEKL. Trimming removed 1 base at V and 2 bases at J, with 8 bases between. The CDR3 is CASSQATRNYGYTF. DNA of the CDR3: TGCGCCAGCAGCCAAGCTACCAGGAACTATGGCTACACCTTC.

V is TRBV30 and J is TRBJ1-5; D is possibly TRBD1 (5 bases). Between the trimmed V and J ends, which lost 1 base and 3 bases, there was a span of 10 bases. This CDR3 contains 14 residues. Per germline, CDR1 GTSNPN and CDR2 SVGIG (reference sequence). The chain's CDR3 is CAWSEGRINQPQHF. The CDR3 nucleotides read TGTGCCTGGAGTGAGGGACGTATCAATCAGCCCCAGCATTTT.

The table lists this clone with a count of one. V gene TRBV5-1 combines with J gene TRBJ2-2; 12 positions agree with TRBD2. This CDR3 is built from 16 residues. Germline lookup yields CDR1 SGHRS and CDR2 YFSETQ. Trimming cost V 4 bases and J 5 bases; bases outside gene matches: 6. CDR3 region: CASSPPSGRGTGELFF. In DNA form, the CDR3 reads TGCGCCAGCAGCCCCCCTAGCGGGAGGGGAACCGGGGAGCTGTTTTTT.

The table lists this clone with a few counts. The chain carries TRBV7-3 and TRBJ1-5, with TRBD1 matching 8 bases. Losses at the gene ends were 2 bases for V and 6 bases for J; bases not matched to a gene: 6. CDR1 is SGHTA, CDR2 FQGTGA, per germline. The CDR3 sequence is 15 residues long. The CDR3 sequence: CASSLGQGAGQPQHF. The CDR3, as DNA: TGTGCCAGCAGCTTAGGGCAGGGGGCGGGTCAGCCCCAGCATTTT.

The chain employs TRBV19 and TRBJ2-4; 7 bases are shared with TRBD1. Trimming took 0 bases from V and 0 from J; bases not matched to a gene: 14. The CDR3 is 20 amino acids. Germline V gene data show CDR1 as LNHDA and CDR2 as SQIVND (reference sequence). The CDR3 region is CASSIDSDRAHLLAKNIQYF. In nucleotides, the CDR3 is TGTGCCAGTAGTATAGATTCTGACAGGGCCCACTTACTAGCCAAAAACATTCAGTACTTC.

The V gene is TRBV21-1, the J gene TRBJ2-7; the table's D call of TRBD1 was not tested on the DNA. TRBV21-1 is noted as a pseudogene. CDR3 length equals 14 residues. In nucleotides, the CDR3 is TGTGCCAGCAGCAAAGGACAGTCCGGATACGAGCAGTACGTC. This translates into CASSKGQSGYEQYV.

The chain carries TRBV5-1 and TRBJ2-5; 7 nucleotides agree with TRBD1. CDR3 length: 14 residues. The J segment lost 4 bases and the V segment lost 2 bases, leaving 5 bases of the junction unmatched. Germline CDR1 is SGHRS and CDR2 is YFSETQ. The CDR3 is CASSFQGGSETQYF. In DNA, the CDR3 is TGCGCCAGCAGCTTCCAAGGGGGCTCAGAGACCCAGTACTTC.

The chain links TRBV18 to TRBJ1-1; D remains unclear. V lost 2 bases and J lost 7, with 5 bases in between. The germline V gene encodes CDR1 KGHSH and CDR2 LQKENI. There are 11 residues in the CDR3. This CDR3 is CASSPGSEAFF. In DNA, the CDR3 is TGTGCCAGCTCACCAGGGAGTGAAGCTTTCTTT. The variable domain in full, completed from reference TRBV18 and TRBJ1-1, reads NAGVMQNPRHLVRRRGQEARLRCSPMKGHSHVYWYRQLPEEGLKFMVYLQKENIIDESGMPKERFSAEFPKEGPSILRIQQVVRGDSAAYFCASSPGSEAFFGQGTRLTVV.